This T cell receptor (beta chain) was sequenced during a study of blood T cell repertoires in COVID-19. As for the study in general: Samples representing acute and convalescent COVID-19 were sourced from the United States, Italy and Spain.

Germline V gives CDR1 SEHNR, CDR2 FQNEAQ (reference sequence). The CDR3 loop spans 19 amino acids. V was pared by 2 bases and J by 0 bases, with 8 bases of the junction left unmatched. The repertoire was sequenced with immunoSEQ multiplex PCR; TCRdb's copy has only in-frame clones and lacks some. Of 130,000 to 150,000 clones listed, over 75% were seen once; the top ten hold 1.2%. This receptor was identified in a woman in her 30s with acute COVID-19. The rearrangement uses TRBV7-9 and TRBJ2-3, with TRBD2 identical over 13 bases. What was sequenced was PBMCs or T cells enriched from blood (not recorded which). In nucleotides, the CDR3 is TGTGCCAGCAGCTTACCCCGGACTAGCGGGGGAACTAGCACAGATACGCAGTATTTT. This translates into CASSLPRTSGGTSTDTQYF.